Following are 4 T cell receptor beta chains from one sample sequenced in a study of a mutant IDH1 vaccine in newly diagnosed glioma. The antigens for these receptors are not known. Time point noted: week 35, safety follow-up. Doses of 300 ug of mutant IDH1 20-mer peptide were given with topical imiquimod. Assay: immunoSEQ multiplex PCR; the TCRdb copy retains only in-frame clones and omits some. The sample lists 60,000 or so clones, roughly 80% occurring once. The sequenced sample was PBMCs, obtained from a glioma patient whose treatment included an IDH1 peptide vaccine. These receptors all stem from a man aged 30 to 39 with glioma.

This rearrangement joins TRBV7-6 to TRBJ2-7; D is possibly TRBD1 or TRBD2 (5 bases each). The CDR3 has 14 amino acids. The V end was cut by 4 bases, the J end by 0 bases, with 10 bases between. CDR1 is SGHVS, CDR2 FNYEAQ, per germline. The CDR3 loop is CASSSGTASYEQYF. For the CDR3, the DNA is TGTGCCAGCAGCTCTGGGACCGCCTCCTACGAGCAGTACTTC.

The genes are TRBV7-9 and TRBJ1-1; tentative D call: TRBD1 (6 bases). V dropped 1 base and J dropped 3 bases, with 12 bases sitting between them. CDR1 and CDR2 from the germline V gene are SEHNR and FQNEAQ (reference sequence). This CDR3 is built from 15 residues. This chain's CDR3 is CASSLGRGGYTEAFF. CDR3 in DNA: TGTGCCAGCAGCTTAGGAAGGGGGGGATACACTGAAGCTTTCTTT.

The CDR3 loop reads CASRRDRASTDTQYF. Here the CDR3 DNA reads TGTGCCAGCAGGAGGGACAGAGCTAGCACAGATACGCAGTATTTT. J is TRBJ2-3 and V is TRBV6-1; 7 nucleotides line up with TRBD1. The germline gives CDR1 MNHNS, CDR2 SASEGT. After removal of 6 bases from V and 0 bases from J, the junction contained 6 bases not matched to a gene. There are 15 residues in the CDR3.

This chain connects TRBV2 to TRBJ2-7, with D perhaps matching TRBD1 (6 bases). CDR1 is SNHLY, CDR2 FYNNEI, per germline. This CDR3 is 15 amino acids long. The V end lost 4 bases, the J end lost 3 bases, and 16 bases lay between the germline ends. As DNA, the CDR3 is TGTGCCAGCAGTGGAGGGACAAGGCACCGCTACGAGCAGTACTTC. It is translated as CASSGGTRHRYEQYF.